This entry concerns a single TCR beta chain. RNA, at about 0.45 to 1 ug, was reverse transcribed with random hexamers. Amplification of TCR beta CDR3 was carried out by immunoSEQ multiplex PCR, which covered 54 Vbeta and 13 Jbeta segments. Each CDR3 protein gets one entry after TCRdb re-called the immunoSEQ multiplex PCR reads with MiXCR. Of about 180,000 distinct CDR3 sequences in the sample, just under 95% were seen once. Germline V gene sequence: CDR1 SEHNR, CDR2 FQNEAQ (reference sequence). This CDR3 is built from 13 residues. V gave up 3 bases and J gave up 6 bases, with 9 bases separating them. These data are taken from a study of CD8 T cells in Susac syndrome. Overall study: When blood was drawn, the patients with Susac syndrome were therapy-naive, on corticosteroids, or on intravenous immunoglobulin alone.

Sequencing used CD4+ T cells from PBMCs. The clonotype originates from a human donor with Susac syndrome. This sequence joins TRBV7-9 and TRBJ2-1; TRBD1 is a possible D gene (6 bases). The CDR3 sequence is CASSFGGSNEQFF. The CDR3 nucleotides are TGTGCCAGCAGCTTTGGGGGCAGCAATGAGCAGTTCTTC.